What follows are 11 T cell receptor beta chains derived from one specimen sequenced in a study of vaccination effects on CD4 cells after COVID-19. The antigens of these receptors remain unknown. TCRdb keeps only in-frame clones here, not all; method: immunoSEQ multiplex PCR. Of 70,000 to 95,000 clones listed, approximately 74% are singletons. Expansion of antigen-specific CD4+ T cells with viral peptide pools was carried out by the ViraFEST assay before sequencing. A 10-day culture period preceded the isolation of CD4+ T cells. The specimen comprised CD4+ T cells from PBMCs cultured with HCoV-229E spike peptides, sampled before COVID-19 vaccination. Source of these receptors: a human donor who received a COVID-19 vaccine.

CDR3 nucleotides: TGTGCCAGCAGCACCGGGACAGGGGTGGGAGAGACCCAGTACTTC. Translated: CASSTGTGVGETQYF. The chain combines TRBV2 with TRBJ2-5; the match to TRBD1 covers 10 bases. Per the germline V gene, CDR1 is SNHLY and CDR2 is FYNNEI. This CDR3 has 15 residues. With 6 bases clipped from V and 4 bases from J, the junction kept 8 bases outside the gene matches.

This chain joins TRBV7-2 and TRBJ2-7; 8 nucleotides agree with TRBD1. The CDR3 has 15 residues. The germline gives CDR1 SGHTA, CDR2 FQGNSA. Unmatched junction bases numbered 6, after V lost 5 bases and J lost 0 bases. The CDR3 spells CASSLRQGHSYEQYV. CDR3 nucleotide sequence: TGTGCCAGCAGCCTGAGACAGGGGCACTCCTACGAGCAGTACGTC.

The chain employs TRBV5-1 and TRBJ2-3, with D maybe TRBD2 (6 bases). This CDR3 comprises 16 residues. V was pared by 4 bases and J by 0 bases, with 15 bases between. CDR1 is SGHRS and CDR2 is YFSETQ in the germline V gene. The CDR3 loop reads CASSGGTGGSTDTQYF. DNA for the CDR3: TGCGCCAGCAGCGGAGGGACTGGGGGTAGCACAGATACGCAGTATTTT.

This sequence joins TRBV5-6 and TRBJ1-3; 10 positions agree with TRBD1. V shed 3 bases, J shed 0 bases, and the junction held 12 bases outside the gene matches. The CDR3 runs to 19 residues. Germline lookup yields CDR1 SGHDT and CDR2 YYEEEE. The CDR3: CASSSRPGTGARSGNTIYF. The CDR3 region has the DNA TGTGCCAGCAGCTCTCGTCCCGGGACAGGGGCCCGCTCTGGAAACACCATATATTTT.

This sequence joins TRBV3-1 (or the pseudogene TRBV3-2) and TRBJ2-3; 9 nucleotides line up with TRBD2. The CDR3 runs to 16 residues. CDR1 is LGHDT and CDR2 is YNNKEL in the germline V gene (reference sequence). With 2 bases clipped from V and 2 bases from J, the junction kept 5 bases outside the gene matches. CDR3 loop: CASSQRRGGSTDTQYF. The CDR3 DNA follows: TGTGCCAGCAGCCAACGGCGGGGGGGCTCCACAGATACGCAGTATTTT.

This rearrangement joins TRBV6-4 to TRBJ2-3; D may be TRBD2 (5 bases). Deletions cut 6 bases from V and 1 base from J, with 11 bases between. Germline V gene lookup returns CDR1 MRHNA and CDR2 SNTAGT. CDR3 length: 14 amino acids. CDR3 DNA: TGTGCCAGCAGCGCAAGCGGAGGCACAGATACGCAGTATTTT. Its translation: CASSASGGTDTQYF.

The rearrangement joins TRBV6-1 to TRBJ1-3, with D possibly TRBD1 on 6 matching bases. CDR3 size: 16 residues. Germline CDR1 is MNHNS and CDR2 is SASEGT. Trimming removed 2 bases at V and 4 bases at J, with 15 bases between. DNA of the CDR3: TGTGCCAGCAGTGAACGAGGGAGGACAGACGGAAACACCATATATTTT. Its protein is CASSERGRTDGNTIYF.

The J gene is TRBJ2-1, the V gene TRBV24-1; D is uncertain. The CDR3 sequence is 16 residues long. CDR1 and CDR2 (germline): KGHDR, SFDVKD. V was cut by 7 bases and J by 0 bases, with 15 bases left in between. CDR3 loop: CATSRGVSYSYNEQFF. The CDR3 DNA reads as TGTGCCACCAGCCGAGGCGTTTCCTACTCCTACAATGAGCAGTTCTTC.

The chain carries TRBV15 and TRBJ2-1; 8 bases are shared with TRBD2. The germline V gene has CDR1 LNHNV and CDR2 YYDKDF (reference sequence). This CDR3 is 17 amino acids long. Trimming took 3 bases from V and 2 from J; bases not matched to a gene: 9. The CDR3 loop reads CATSREPGGITYNEQFF. In nucleotides, the CDR3 is TGTGCCACCAGCAGGGAGCCGGGGGGGATAACCTACAATGAGCAGTTCTTC.

The chain employs TRBV7-2 and TRBJ1-1, with D perhaps matching TRBD1 (5 bases). The V gene's germline CDR1 is SGHTA and CDR2 FQGNSA. The CDR3 loop spans 13 amino acids. Deletions cut 3 bases from V and 7 bases from J, with 12 bases between. CDR3 DNA sequence: TGTGCCAGCAGCTTCTTTGGACATCTTGAAGCTTTCTTT. As protein: CASSFFGHLEAFF.

This chain joins TRBV29-1 and TRBJ2-5; D not certain. V was pared by 0 bases and J by 9 bases, with 5 bases between. In germline, CDR1 is SQVTM, CDR2 ANQGSEA. CDR3 size: 10 residues. CDR3 DNA sequence: TGCAGCGTTGAAGATCCGGCCCAGTACTTC. Its translation: CSVEDPAQYF.